These T cell receptor beta chains were read from a single sample in a study of vaccination effects on CD4 cells after COVID-19. This table comes from immunoSEQ multiplex PCR, and its TCRdb copy is limited to in-frame clones, with some not included. The sample consists of about 27,000 clones, about 70% of them appearing once. Which antigens these TCRs recognize remains unknown. This specimen was CD4+ T cells from PBMCs cultured with HCoV-NL63 spike peptides, taken before COVID-19 vaccination. The receptors stem from a human donor who received a COVID-19 vaccine. CDR3s include the opening cysteine and the closing phenylalanine or tryptophan. A D gene is named only where the DNA matches it firmly. Size is omitted from some rows. Given values are once, few, many or a class for expanded clones.

D gene | J gene | V gene | clone size | CDR3 DNA | CDR3 protein
- | TRBJ1-1 | TRBV25-1 | - | TGTGCCAGCAGGCCAACCGGGATCCTGAACACTGAAGCTTTCTTT | CASRPTGILNTEAFF
TRBD2 | TRBJ2-7 | TRBV7-8 | - | TGTGCCAGCACCGGTCGGGGGGGGAGCTCCTACGAGCAGTACTTC | CASTGRGGSSYEQYF
TRBD2 | TRBJ2-1 | TRBV4-2 | - | TGTGCCAGCAGCCAAGAGGTGGCTAGCGGGGGGAACAATGAGCAGTTCTTC | CASSQEVASGGNNEQFF
- | TRBJ1-4 | TRBV7-8 | - | TGTGCCAGCAGCCCGAGGGGAGTGCCCTTCCCGCCGGCAACTAATGAAAAACTGTTTTTT | CASSPRGVPFPPATNEKLFF
- | TRBJ1-5 | TRBV6-5 | - | TGTGCCAGCAGTTACAACGGCAATCAGCCCCAGCATTTT | CASSYNGNQPQHF
TRBD1 | TRBJ2-3 | TRBV9 | few | TGTGCCAGCAGCGTAGGAAGGGGGCTTGACACAGATACGCAGTATTTT | CASSVGRGLDTDTQYF
- | TRBJ2-5 | TRBV11-3 | - | TGTGCCAGCAGCTTAGGTGGCTCGCGGGCTAGGGAGACCCAGTACTTC | CASSLGGSRARETQYF
- | TRBJ1-1 | TRBV5-6 | once | TGTGCCAGCAGCTTGAGGGTGGTGGACACTGAAGCTTTCTTT | CASSLRVVDTEAFF
- | TRBJ1-6 | TRBV7-6 | - | TGTGCCTCCGGGGCAGGGGCTTCACCCCTCCACTTT | CASGAGASPLHF
- | TRBJ2-7 | TRBV6-5 | - | TGTGCCAGCAAGTACGGGACCGCATCATACGAGCAGTACTTC | CASKYGTASYEQYF
- | TRBJ1-2 | TRBV19 | once | TGTGCCAGTAGTGAAAGGGGTACTAACTATGGCTACACCTTC | CASSERGTNYGYTF
- | TRBJ2-5 | TRBV18 | - | TGTGCCAGCTCACCACCGGGGGTAGAGACCCAGTACTTC | CASSPPGVETQYF
TRBD2 | TRBJ2-2 | TRBV5-4 | - | TGTGCCAGCAGCTTGGGACTAGCGGGAGAGGGCGGGGAGCTGTTTTTT | CASSLGLAGEGGELFF
TRBD1 | TRBJ1-1 | TRBV7-9 | once | TGTGCCAGCAGCTCCCGGACAGGGGGCATGGCTGAAGCTTTCTTT | CASSSRTGGMAEAFF
TRBD1 | TRBJ1-1 | TRBV24-1 | - | TGTGCCACCCCAAGGGGACAGGAAGCTTTCTTT | CATPRGQEAFF
TRBD2 | TRBJ2-3 | TRBV4-2 | - | TGTGCCAGCAGCCAAGAAAGTTTAACGGGGGGGCCGGGAGATACGCAGTATTTT | CASSQESLTGGPGDTQYF
- | TRBJ1-1 | TRBV30 | - | TGTGCCTTTTCCCGGGGGTACACTGAAGCTTTCTTT | CAFSRGYTEAFF